This T cell receptor beta chain was captured by sequencing in a study of CD8 T cells in Susac syndrome. Random-hexamer reverse transcription was applied to about 0.5 to 1 ug RNA. The TCR beta CDR3 was amplified by immunoSEQ multiplex PCR across 54 Vbeta, 13 Jbeta. Each CDR3 protein gets one entry after TCRdb re-called the immunoSEQ multiplex PCR reads with MiXCR. The sample yields 100,000 to 150,000 distinct CDR3 sequences, more than 90% seen once. It was healthy donors who served as the controls, matched for age and sex. The authors negatively isolated CD8+ and CD4+ T cells and FACS-enriched TEMRA cells. This clonotype was seen a single time. Input material: CD4+ T cells from PBMCs. The receptor was isolated from a human donor in good health.

CDR3 nucleotides: TGTGCCAGCAGCAACCCCCAGGGGAATCAGCCCCAGCATTTT. Amino acids: CASSNPQGNQPQHF. The J gene is TRBJ1-5, the V gene TRBV7-2; a weak D match, TRBD1 (6 bases). Per germline, CDR1 SGHTA and CDR2 FQGNSA. The CDR3 has 14 residues. V was trimmed by 5 bases and J by 4 bases, leaving 12 bases between them.